The present entry profiles one TCR beta chain with its context. The antigen remains unidentified. These data come from a study of cytomegalovirus exposure and HLA in healthy donors. The table came from immunoSEQ multiplex PCR; TCRdb's copy has only in-frame clones and leaves some out. The table has about 160,000 clones, around 96% seen once. Study-wide points: Reports showed the classifier diagnosing cytomegalovirus status with high specificity and sensitivity. Usually a TCR sequence was rare, but some public TCRs were found in many donors. Cytomegalovirus-associated status was assigned to some 160 TCR beta chains. Researchers reported that a few CMV-associated chains were confirmed in vitro as CMV antigen-specific.

The germline CDR1 and CDR2 sequences are SGHDT and YYEEEE. V lost 0 bases, J lost 6 bases, and 5 bases stayed unmatched. The CDR3 runs to 14 residues. Sequenced sample: PBMCs. The clonotype was recovered from a woman younger than 35 in good health and CMV-seronegative. The chain employs TRBV5-6 and TRBJ2-7, with 8 bases identical to TRBD2. CDR3 protein: CASSLVSGVAEQYF. The CDR3 bases are TGTGCCAGCAGCTTGGTTAGCGGGGTTGCCGAGCAGTACTTC. The complete variable domain, with remaining parts taken from reference TRBV5-6 and TRBJ2-7, reads DAGVTQSPTHLIKTRGQQVTLRCSPKSGHDTVSWYQQALGQGPQFIFQYYEEEERQRGNFPDRFSGHQFPNYSSELNVNALLLGDSALYLCASSLVSGVAEQYFGPGTRLTVT.